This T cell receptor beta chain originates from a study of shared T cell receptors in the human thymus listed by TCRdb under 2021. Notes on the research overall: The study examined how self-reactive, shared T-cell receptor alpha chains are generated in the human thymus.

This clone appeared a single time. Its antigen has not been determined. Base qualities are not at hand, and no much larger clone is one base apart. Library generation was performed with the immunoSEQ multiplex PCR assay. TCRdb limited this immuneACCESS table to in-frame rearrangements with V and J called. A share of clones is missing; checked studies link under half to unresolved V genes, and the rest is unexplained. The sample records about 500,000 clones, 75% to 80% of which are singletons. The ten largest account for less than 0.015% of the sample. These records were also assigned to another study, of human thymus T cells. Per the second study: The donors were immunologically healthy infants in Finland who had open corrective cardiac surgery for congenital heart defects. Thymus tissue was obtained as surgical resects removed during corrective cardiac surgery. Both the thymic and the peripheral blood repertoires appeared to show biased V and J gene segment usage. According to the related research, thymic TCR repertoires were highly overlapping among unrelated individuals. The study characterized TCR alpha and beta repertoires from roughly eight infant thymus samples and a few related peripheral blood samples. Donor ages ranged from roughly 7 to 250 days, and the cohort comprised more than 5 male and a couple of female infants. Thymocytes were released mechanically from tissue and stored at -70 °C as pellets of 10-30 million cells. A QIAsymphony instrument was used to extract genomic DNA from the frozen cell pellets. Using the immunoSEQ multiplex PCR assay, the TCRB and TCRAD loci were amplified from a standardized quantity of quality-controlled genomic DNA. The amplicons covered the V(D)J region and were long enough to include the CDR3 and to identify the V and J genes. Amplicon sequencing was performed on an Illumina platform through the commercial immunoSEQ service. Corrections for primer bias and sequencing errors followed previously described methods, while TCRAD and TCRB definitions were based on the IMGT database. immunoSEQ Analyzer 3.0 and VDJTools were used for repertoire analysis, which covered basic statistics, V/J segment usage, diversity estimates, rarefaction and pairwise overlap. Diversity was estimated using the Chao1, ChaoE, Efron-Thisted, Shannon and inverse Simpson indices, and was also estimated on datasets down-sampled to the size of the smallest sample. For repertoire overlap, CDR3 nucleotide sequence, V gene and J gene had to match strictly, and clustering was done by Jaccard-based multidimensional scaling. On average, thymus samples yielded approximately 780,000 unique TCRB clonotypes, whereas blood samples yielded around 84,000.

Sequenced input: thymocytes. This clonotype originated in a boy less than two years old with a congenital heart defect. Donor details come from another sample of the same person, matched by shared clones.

The nucleotide sequence is given as TGTGCCAGCCACAACCAGGGTTCCAAAAACATTCAGTACTTC. It translates to CASHNQGSKNIQYF. Recombination joined TRBV28 with TRBJ2-4, with TRBD1 perhaps the D gene, on 5 matching bases. V is clipped by 8 bases and J by 2 bases, and the sequence between their germline boundaries is 13 bases long. The CDR1 and CDR2 encoded by the germline V gene are MDHEN and SYDVKM. The CDR3 numbers 14 residues from cysteine through phenylalanine. Only the CDR3 DNA stays, 42 bases, in frame from base 1.